This T cell receptor beta chain was recorded in a study of immune evolution from preneoplasia to lung adenocarcinoma. Study-level results: Clonality was highest in normal lung, lower in later-stage lesions apparently. Top clone frequencies peaked in normal lung, apparently declining through invasive adenocarcinoma.

The method was immunoSEQ multiplex PCR; TCRdb's version includes in-frame clones alone and lacks a portion of them. The table shows about 6,300 clones, with roughly four fifths occurring only once. Only a few counts were recorded for this clone. What it binds is not known. Material: FFPE minimally invasive lung adenocarcinoma tissue. The source of this sequence is a person between 70 and 80 years old with lung adenocarcinoma.

The CDR3 region has the DNA TGTGCCAGCAGCTTGGTTGACAGGGACTTCTCTGGCTACACCTTC. Protein: CASSLVDRDFSGYTF. V usage is TRBV5-4 and J usage is TRBJ1-2; 7 positions agree with TRBD1. Germline V lookup: CDR1 SGHNT, CDR2 YYREEE (reference sequence). The CDR3 length is 15 residues. V dropped 0 bases and J dropped 7; count of bases not matched to a gene: 9. The variable domain in full, completed from reference TRBV5-4 and TRBJ1-2, reads ETGVTQSPTHLIKTRGQQVTLRCSSQSGHNTVSWYQQALGQGPQFIFQYYREEENGRGNFPPRFSGLQFPNYSSELNVNALELDDSALYLCASSLVDRDFSGYTFGSGTRLTVV.